Following are 11 T cell receptor beta chains from one sample sequenced in a study of cytomegalovirus exposure and HLA in healthy donors. PCR employed 60 Vbeta and 13 Jbeta primers. Assay: immunoSEQ multiplex PCR; the TCRdb copy retains only in-frame clones and omits some. Of around 200,000 clones listed, about 83% are singletons. What was sequenced was PBMCs. The receptor source for this set is a man aged 40-50 years in good health and CMV-seronegative.

This sequence joins TRBV29-1 and TRBJ2-5, with D possibly matching TRBD1 (6 bases). V was cut by 2 bases and J by 5 bases, with 9 bases left in between. The V gene's germline CDR1 is SQVTM and CDR2 ANQGSEA. The CDR3 spans 12 residues. CDR3 loop: CSVERGMETQYF. The CDR3 DNA reads TGCAGCGTTGAAAGGGGGATGGAGACCCAGTACTTC.

This chain uses TRBV5-1 with TRBJ1-6; TRBD1 matches at 10 bases. The length of the CDR3 is 16 residues. Trimming removed 3 bases from V and 8 bases from J; junction bases left unmatched: 8. Germline V gene data show CDR1 as SGHRS and CDR2 as YFSETQ. The CDR3 nucleotides are TGCGCCAGCAGCTCTTGGACAGGGGGTGTGGATTCACCCCTCCACTTT. Encoded protein: CASSSWTGGVDSPLHF.

This chain joins TRBV7-6 and TRBJ2-1, with TRBD2 matching over 11 bases. CDR1 is SGHVS and CDR2 is FNYEAQ in the germline V gene. The CDR3 extends over 18 amino acids. V shed 5 bases and J 7 bases; nucleotides not matched to a gene: 16. This chain's CDR3 is CASSPWTSGSPLGNEQFF. The DNA for the CDR3 is TGTGCCAGCAGCCCATGGACTAGCGGGTCTCCCTTGGGGAATGAGCAGTTCTTC.

Concerning this clone itself: The same CDR3 is also encoded by other DNA sequences in this sample. The CDR3 coding sequence is TGTGCCACCAGCAGAGATTTTGGGGCGAATTACGAGCAGTACTTC. It encodes CATSRDFGANYEQYF. V is TRBV15 and J is TRBJ2-7, with D perhaps matching TRBD1 (5 bases). This CDR3 has 15 amino acids. V lost 0 bases, J lost 4 bases, and 13 bases lay in between. Germline V CDR1 and CDR2: LNHNV, YYDKDF (reference sequence).

V and J are TRBV6-5 and TRBJ2-5; 8 positions agree with TRBD2. This CDR3 has 15 residues. Germline V gives CDR1 MNHEY, CDR2 SVGAGI. The ends lost 2 bases at V and 5 bases at J; junction bases unmatched: 7. The DNA of the CDR3 is TGTGCCAGCAGTTACGCGGGACTAGTACTTGAGACCCAGTACTTC. Its translation: CASSYAGLVLETQYF.

This chain joins TRBV11-2 and TRBJ2-2; the match to TRBD1 covers 8 bases. V trimming: 4 bases; J trimming: 4 bases; junction bases outside the gene matches: 8. This CDR3 is built from 16 residues. Looked up from germline, CDR1 is SGHAT and CDR2 is FQNNGV. The CDR3 reads CASSSQGARITGELFF. In DNA, the CDR3 is TGTGCCAGCAGCTCGCAGGGGGCGCGTATCACCGGGGAGCTGTTTTTT.

The chain uses TRBV27 and TRBJ2-2; the D gene is possibly TRBD2 (6 bases). The length of the CDR3 is 16 residues. CDR1 is MNHEY and CDR2 is SMNVEV in the germline V gene (reference sequence). The V gene lost 0 bases and the J gene lost 6 bases, with 14 bases spanning the gap. The CDR3 region has the DNA TGTGCCAGCAGTTTATCGGTTCGGGGGTTGGCCGGGGAGCTGTTTTTT. It yields the protein CASSLSVRGLAGELFF.

The rearrangement uses TRBV27 and TRBJ2-1; D may be TRBD1 (5 bases). This CDR3 is built from 15 residues. The V end was cut by 7 bases, the J end by 0 bases, with 13 bases between. Germline-derived CDR1 and CDR2 are MNHEY and SMNVEV (reference sequence). Here the CDR3 DNA reads TGTGCCAGCAAACGACAGTCTAGCTCCTACAATGAGCAGTTCTTC. Translating it yields CASKRQSSSYNEQFF.

Notes on this clone: One end of the junction does not line up with germline, which may come from a read error. This CDR3 reads CARSRTTGGYEQYF. The CDR3 DNA reads TGTGCCAGAAGCCGGACGACAGGGGGATACGAGCAGTACTTT. The J gene is TRBJ2-7, the V gene TRBV5-3, with 9 bases lining up with TRBD1. TRBV5-3 is an ORF, with its function uncertain. The CDR3 has 14 residues.

V and J are TRBV4-1 and TRBJ2-5; 8 nucleotides match TRBD2. Per the germline V gene, CDR1 is MGHRA and CDR2 is YSYEKL. The CDR3 is made up of 18 amino acids. V gave up 1 base and J gave up 1 base; unmatched junction bases: 11. CDR3 bases: TGCGCCAGCAGCCAAGTCCCTTGGAATAGCGGGATCCAAGAGACCCAGTACTTC. This gives the protein CASSQVPWNSGIQETQYF.

The chain has TRBV11-2 and TRBJ2-7; a weak D match, TRBD1 (6 bases). CDR1 is SGHAT, CDR2 FQNNGV, per germline. The CDR3 consists of 14 residues. Trimming pared 5 bases from V and 5 bases from J, leaving 16 bases between. The DNA of the CDR3 is TGTGCCAGCAGCAGCCTCGCACAGGGTGACGAGCAGTACTTC. This codes for CASSSLAQGDEQYF.